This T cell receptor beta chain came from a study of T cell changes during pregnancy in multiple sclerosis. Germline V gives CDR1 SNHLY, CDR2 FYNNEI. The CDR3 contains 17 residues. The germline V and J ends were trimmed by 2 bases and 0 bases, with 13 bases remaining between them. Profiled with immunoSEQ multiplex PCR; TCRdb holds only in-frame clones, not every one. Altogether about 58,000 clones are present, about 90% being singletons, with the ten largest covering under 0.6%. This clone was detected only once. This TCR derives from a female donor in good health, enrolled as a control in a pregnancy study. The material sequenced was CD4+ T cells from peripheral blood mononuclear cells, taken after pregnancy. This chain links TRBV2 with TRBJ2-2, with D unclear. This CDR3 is CASSERGEASNTGELFF. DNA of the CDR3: TGTGCCAGCAGTGAACGAGGAGAGGCGTCGAACACCGGGGAGCTGTTTTTT.